The clone carrying this TCR beta chain was observed a few times. Its target is not known. At the Johns Hopkins FTIC core, DNA taken from cultured CD4+ T cells was sequenced by way of the Oncomine TCR Beta short-read assay. TCRdb re-derived calls from the PCR reads in MiXCR, one entry per CDR3 protein. The sample includes fewer than 4,500 distinct CDR3 sequences, approximately 16% seen only once; the top ten take about 13%. The record originates from a study of vaccination and CD4 T cells after COVID-19. As for the study in general: Post-COVID draws came a median around 100 days after diagnosis (range 35 to 161). Culture controls were given either a CEFX pool, an HIV-1 Nef pool, or no peptide.

Whole-study results and caveats: Analysis covered relatively few convalescent patients and lacked any early post-infection timepoints.

Stated treatment: approximately nine-day PBMC culture with coronavirus spike peptide pools or control peptides (ViraFEST assay). The receptor was isolated from a human donor who had recovered from COVID-19. Sequencing was done on a sample of CD4+ T cells from blood, cultured in vitro.

CDR3: CAISTGVQETQYF. CDR3 coding DNA: TGTGCCATCAGTACCGGGGTCCAAGAGACCCAGTACTTC. The J gene is TRBJ2-5, the V gene TRBV10-3; D is possibly TRBD2 (5 bases). The V gene's germline CDR1 is ENHRY and CDR2 SYGVKD. The CDR3 extends over 13 amino acids. Between the trimmed V and J ends, which lost 5 bases and 1 base, there was a span of 8 bases.